This T cell receptor (beta chain) originates from a study of vaccination effects on CD4 cells after COVID-19. Study findings and constraints: Cross-reactivity with common cold coronaviruses was shown by only 1 of 255 vaccine-induced clones in healthy vaccinees.

In the ViraFEST assay, antigen-specific CD4+ clonotypes were identified by expansion after peptide-pool stimulation. Following 10 days of culture, CD4+ T cells were isolated. Vaccine recipients, nucleocapsid antibody negative, had no prior SARS-CoV-2 infection. In culture with 9.5 to 10 IU/ml IL-2 and around 10 ug/ml peptides, PBMC were grown at fewer than 2.5 million per well. As regards this clone: Antigen: not known.

Using immunoSEQ multiplex PCR, the repertoire was profiled, and TCRdb retains in-frame clones only, with some absent. The sample lists approximately 76,000 clones, under 80% occurring once. The sequences come from CD4+ T cells from PBMCs cultured with SARS-CoV-2 spike peptides, collected before COVID-19 vaccination. The sequence came from a human donor who received a COVID-19 vaccine.

The CDR3 sequence: CASSLAMEGAKSYNSPLHF. DNA of the CDR3: TGTGCCAGCAGCTTGGCCATGGAGGGGGCGAAGTCCTATAATTCACCCCTCCACTTT. The chain combines TRBV5-5 with TRBJ1-6, with 7 bases fitting TRBD1. This CDR3 spans 19 amino acids. Trimming took 0 bases from V and 1 from J; bases not matched to a gene: 10. In germline, CDR1 is SGHKS, CDR2 YYEKEE (reference sequence).